Below are 15 T cell receptor beta chains sequenced from a single sample in a study of shared clonotypes between healthy human individuals. Measured with immunoSEQ multiplex PCR; TCRdb has only the in-frame clones, and not every one. The sample shows fewer than 2.5 million clones, approximately 93% of them seen only once. Sequences were obtained from naive CD4+ T cells from PBMCs. Subset noted: CD45RA+ positively selected. The receptors here all came from a young man in good health. Some clones in this sample may be carry-over from other donors' samples.

The rearrangement joins TRBV11-2 to TRBJ2-2; TRBD1 is a possible D gene (7 bases). CDR1 and CDR2 from the germline V gene are SGHAT and FQNNGV. The CDR3 contains 16 residues. V lost 5 bases and J lost 7, with 20 bases in between. CDR3 region: CASSRRGPQEGGELFF. The CDR3 DNA is TGTGCCAGCAGCAGGAGGGGGCCACAAGAGGGCGGGGAGCTGTTTTTT.

The genes are TRBV5-4 and TRBJ2-7; D is unclear. Germline V lookup: CDR1 SGHNT, CDR2 YYREEE (reference sequence). This CDR3 has 14 amino acids. V was trimmed by 2 bases and J by 2 bases, leaving 11 bases between them. The CDR3 region has the DNA TGTGCCAGCAGCTTTGTAGCCGGTACCTACGAGCAGTACTTC. Its translation is CASSFVAGTYEQYF.

The rearrangement links TRBV5-1 to TRBJ2-2; D is ambiguous. Germline V CDR1 and CDR2: SGHRS, YFSETQ. Trimming left V 7 bases short and J 5 bases short, with 15 bases between. The CDR3 runs 14 residues. DNA of the CDR3: TGCGCCAGCTACTATGGTGCGGAAACCGGGGAGCTGTTTTTT. As protein: CASYYGAETGELFF.

The CDR3 sequence is CASSPDISDEQYF. In DNA, the CDR3 is TGCGCCAGCAGCCCGGACATTAGCGACGAGCAGTACTTC. The chain recombines TRBV5-1 with TRBJ2-7; possibly TRBD1 or TRBD2 for D (5 bases each). V lost 4 bases and J lost 5, with 13 bases in between. CDR3 length equals 13 residues. Germline CDR1 and CDR2: SGHRS and YFSETQ.

The rearrangement uses TRBV2 and TRBJ2-3, with TRBD2 matching 11 bases. The CDR3 runs to 15 residues. The trim removed 6 bases at V and 2 bases at J, leaving 4 bases unmatched. The germline CDR1 and CDR2 sequences are SNHLY and FYNNEI. CDR3 in DNA: TGTGCCAGCAGACTAGCGGGAGTCCCCACAGATACGCAGTATTTT. This sequence encodes CASRLAGVPTDTQYF.

With regard to this clone: Other DNA sequences in the sample encode the same CDR3. CDR3 sequence (DNA): TGCGCCAGCAGCTTAGGGGAGGCCTATGGCTACACCTTC. This translates into CASSLGEAYGYTF. V usage is TRBV5-1 and J usage is TRBJ1-2; a weak D match, TRBD1 (5 bases). V lost 2 bases and J lost 4, with 9 bases in between. Germline CDR1 and CDR2: SGHRS and YFSETQ. The CDR3 is made up of 13 amino acids.

The CDR3 here is CASSGGGSSYNSPLHF. The DNA for the CDR3 is TGTGCCAGCAGCGGAGGGGGGAGCTCCTATAATTCACCCCTCCACTTT. The J gene is TRBJ1-6, the V gene TRBV5-6; maybe TRBD1 (6 bases). CDR3 length equals 16 residues. CDR1 is SGHDT and CDR2 is YYEEEE in the germline V gene. Trimming stripped 4 bases from V and 0 bases from J, with 11 bases between. Using reference TRBV5-6 and TRBJ1-6 for the parts outside the CDR3, the full variable domain is DAGVTQSPTHLIKTRGQQVTLRCSPKSGHDTVSWYQQALGQGPQFIFQYYEEEERQRGNFPDRFSGHQFPNYSSELNVNALLLGDSALYLCASSGGGSSYNSPLHFGNGTRLTVT.

J is TRBJ2-2 and V is TRBV5-1; D is uncertain. V lost 0 bases, J lost 1 base, and 10 bases lay in between. The CDR3 consists of 16 residues. Germline lookup yields CDR1 SGHRS and CDR2 YFSETQ. The CDR3 spells CASSLGGLLNTGELFF. CDR3 sequence (DNA): TGCGCCAGCAGCTTGGGTGGTCTCTTGAACACCGGGGAGCTGTTTTTT.

CDR3 sequence reads: CASRGGTGSRTEAFF. CDR3 DNA sequence: TGTGCCAGCAGGGGTGGGACAGGGTCGAGGACTGAAGCTTTCTTT. The gene calls are TRBV28 and TRBJ1-1; 9 nucleotides line up with TRBD1. CDR1 and CDR2 (germline): MDHEN, SYDVKM. The V gene end was trimmed by 6 bases and the J gene end by 5 bases; junction bases not matched to a gene: 10. This CDR3 is built from 15 residues.

The chain joins TRBV7-2 to TRBJ2-5; D remains unclear. Germline lookup yields CDR1 SGHTA and CDR2 FQGNSA. This CDR3 is built from 14 residues. V was clipped by 5 bases and J by 6 bases, with 16 bases between them. CDR3 bases: TGTGCCAGCAGCCTTAGAGTTGTTGGGCAGACCCAGTACTTC. Its protein is CASSLRVVGQTQYF.

The rearrangement links TRBV2 to TRBJ1-1; D unclear. The CDR3 sequence is 13 residues long. Trimming removed 4 bases from V and 1 base from J, with 7 bases in between. The germline gives CDR1 SNHLY, CDR2 FYNNEI. CDR3 amino acids: CASSGVGNTEAFF. The CDR3 DNA is TGTGCCAGCAGTGGGGTCGGGAACACTGAAGCTTTCTTT.

The chain uses TRBV2 and TRBJ1-1; 11 nucleotides line up with TRBD1. V trimming: 4 bases; J trimming: 5 bases; junction bases outside the gene matches: 6. In germline, CDR1 is SNHLY, CDR2 FYNNEI. There are 15 residues in the CDR3. CDR3 coding DNA: TGTGCCAGCAGTGTTCGGACAGGGGGCTTGACTGAAGCTTTCTTT. Protein sequence: CASSVRTGGLTEAFF.

The chain has TRBV19 and TRBJ2-3, with 9 bases that match TRBD1. Trimming removed 5 bases from V and 4 bases from J; junction bases left unmatched: 7. The CDR3 contains 15 residues. Germline CDR1 is LNHDA and CDR2 is SQIVND (reference sequence). The CDR3 reads CASSLGQGWADTQYF. CDR3 coding DNA: TGTGCCAGTAGTTTGGGACAGGGTTGGGCAGATACGCAGTATTTT.

The rearrangement joins TRBV6-5 to TRBJ2-7; the D gene is possibly TRBD2 (5 bases). With 1 base removed from V and 4 bases from J, the gap between germline ends came to 14 bases. There are 15 residues in the CDR3. Per the germline V gene, CDR1 is MNHEY and CDR2 is SVGAGI. The CDR3 protein is CASSYWSEGGYEQYF. The CDR3 DNA sequence: TGTGCCAGCAGTTACTGGAGTGAGGGCGGGTACGAGCAGTACTTC.

The chain uses TRBV5-4 and TRBJ1-2; 7 nucleotides align to TRBD1. CDR3 length: 15 residues. Losses at the gene ends were 0 bases for V and 6 bases for J; bases not matched to a gene: 8. Germline CDR1 reads SGHNT; CDR2 reads YYREEE (reference sequence). CDR3 coding DNA: TGTGCCAGCAGCTTGGGGGGGACAGCATATGATGGCTACACCTTC. Translation gives CASSLGGTAYDGYTF.